This T cell receptor beta chain emerged from a study of shared clonotypes between healthy human individuals (dated by TCRdb to the early 2020s). Describing the broader study: The cohort included three men and a couple of women between 18 and 49 years of age. Each donor's leukapheresis produced roughly between roughly 0.85 and 10 billion PBMCs. Different laboratories and diverse techniques were used to prepare libraries and sequence TCR repertoires, to increase sequencing depth and limit assay-specific biases. For each donor, three plates each were used for CD4 naive and CD4 memory, two plates were used for CD8 naive, and one plate was used for CD8 memory. Blood TCR repertoires of a handful of healthy adults were deeply sequenced to estimate repertoire size and the extent of clonotype sharing between individuals.

Findings and caveats that apply to the study as a whole: About 5% of naive CD4, 3.5% of naive CD8, 2.3% of memory CD4, and roughly 0.4% of memory CD8 clonotypes were shared across a few donors. Naive subsets generally had larger estimated clonotype richness than memory subsets did. Because the study included a small number of donors, the genetic and exposure-history diversity represented was limited. Sampling was restricted to blood, and TCR repertoires in tissues likely differ from the TCR repertoires found in blood. Higher generation probabilities were observed for clonotypes shared by all four sorted-subset donors than for non-shared clonotypes. Even with the large sequencing depth, rarefaction of the sorted-subset datasets indicated that sequencing was incomplete. Pairwise subsampling indicated that sequencing depth was expected to affect the degree of clonotype sharing among donors.

On this clone itself: Its target antigen remains unknown. Per-base qualities were not stored, and no clone one base away is much larger. In the same sample, other DNA sequences code for this CDR3.

Using the deep immunoSEQ assay, multiplex PCR amplified TCR CDR3 regions from genomic DNA. Genomic DNA extracted from each cell subset was distributed evenly over all wells of several immunoSEQ 96-well plates, and each plate served as one replicate. For sorted subsets, approximately 200 ng of genomic DNA, equivalent to some 30,000 T cell genomes, went into each replicate PCR. Purified libraries were quantified with a Qubit 3.0 fluorometer, sized on a Bioanalyzer 2100, and re-quantified with the KAPA Library Quantification kit. A separate single-read 150-cycle Illumina NextSeq 550 flow cell was used to sequence each immunoSEQ 96-well plate. Turning to the authors' computational methods: Because the immunoSEQ output held only junctional sequences and lacked quality scores, the filtering could not match the filtering applied to full-length reads. Sequences were annotated with PyIR, a Python wrapper for IgBLAST v1.9, and V/J genes and CDR3 were assigned using IMGT germline references. Reads were filtered out if the reads had weak V/J assignments (E-value above 1e-6), no CDR3, stop codons, out-of-frame junctions, or ambiguous translated residues. V3J clonotypes were defined as sequences sharing the same inferred V gene, J gene, and CDR3 amino acid sequence. The percentage overlap between two repertoires was calculated by dividing the number of shared unique clonotypes by the size of the smaller repertoire. Three approaches were used to assess repertoire richness: RTK rarefaction, the Chao1 estimator, and Recon v2.1 estimates of unobserved clonotypes. Generation probabilities for all TCRbeta clonotypes obtained by the gDNA method from a handful of donors were computed using OLGA. In its TCRdb copy, this immuneACCESS table keeps in-frame sequences only and misses some clones. Where compared with another copy, unresolved V genes explain less than half of these, and the others have no known cause. The V and J calls and clone size were taken over from that table, and D and trimming were inferred from the DNA. The sample yields about 2 million clones; about 95% were counted once. The ten biggest clones cover around 1.1% of the sample.

CDR1 and CDR2 are read off the germline V gene as SGHDT and YYEEEE. The CDR3 holds 14 amino acids from the cysteine to the phenylalanine. Only the CDR3 portion is preserved as DNA: 42 bases, with reading frame beginning at the first base. The junction carries 7 bases between V and J, which are trimmed by 0 bases and 0 bases respectively. CD8 naive samples were obtained by positive selection for CCR7 among CD45RO-negative cells, yielding a CD45RA+CCR7+ population from which TemRA cells were excluded. The donors were healthy, HIV-negative adults with no recently reported acute infections or vaccinations. All donors were Caucasian adults living in Nashville, Tennessee, USA. Blood was collected by leukapheresis, and PBMCs were isolated by Ficoll-Histopaque density gradient centrifugation and then cryopreserved in liquid nitrogen vapor phase. Purity and quantity of every magnetically sorted T cell population were checked by analytical flow cytometry. Each sorted fraction had its genomic DNA isolated and then quantified by UV absorbance on a Nanodrop 2000c.

This chain joins TRBV5-6 to TRBJ2-7; TRBD1 might be the D gene, on 5 matching bases. This clonotype was sampled from a man in his late teens or twenties in good health. The source material was naive CD8+ T cells sorted from blood. In light of the paper, this sample's cell subset or site label describes: CD45RA+CCR7+. The nucleotide sequence is TGTGCCAGCAGCTTGGGGACAATCTCCTACGAGCAGTACTTC. It encodes CASSLGTISYEQYF.